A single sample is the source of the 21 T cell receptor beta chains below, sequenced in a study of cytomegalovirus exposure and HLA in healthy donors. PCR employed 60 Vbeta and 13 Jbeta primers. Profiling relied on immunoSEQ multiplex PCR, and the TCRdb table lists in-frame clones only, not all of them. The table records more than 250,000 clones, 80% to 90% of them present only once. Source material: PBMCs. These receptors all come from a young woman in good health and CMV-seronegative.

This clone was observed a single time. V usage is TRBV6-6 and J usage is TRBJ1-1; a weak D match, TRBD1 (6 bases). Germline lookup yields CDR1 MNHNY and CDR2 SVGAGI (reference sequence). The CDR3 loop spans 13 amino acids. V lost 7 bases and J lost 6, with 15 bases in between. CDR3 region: CASTPTGFAEAFF. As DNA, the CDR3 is TGTGCCAGCACCCCAACAGGGTTCGCTGAAGCTTTCTTT.

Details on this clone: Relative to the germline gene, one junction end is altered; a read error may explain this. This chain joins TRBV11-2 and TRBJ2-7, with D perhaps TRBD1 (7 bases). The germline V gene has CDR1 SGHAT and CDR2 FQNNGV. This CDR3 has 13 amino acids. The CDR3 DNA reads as TGTGCCAGCAGCTTAGATGGGGGGACAGCCCGGCCTTTC. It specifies CASSLDGGTARPF. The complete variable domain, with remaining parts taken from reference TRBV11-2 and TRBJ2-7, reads EAGVAQSPRYKIIEKRQSVAFWCNPISGHATLYWYQQILGQGPKLLIQFQNNGVVDDSQLPKDRFSAERLKGVDSTLKIQPAKLEDSAVYLCASSLDGGTARPFGPGTRLTVT.

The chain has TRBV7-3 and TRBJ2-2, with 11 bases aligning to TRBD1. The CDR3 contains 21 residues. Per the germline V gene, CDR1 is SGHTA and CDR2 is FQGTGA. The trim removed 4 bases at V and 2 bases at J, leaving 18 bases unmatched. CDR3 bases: TGTGCCAGCAGCTCCTCGGGGACAGGGGGGTCCGAAGGGTCCAACACCGGGGAGCTGTTTTTT. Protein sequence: CASSSSGTGGSEGSNTGELFF. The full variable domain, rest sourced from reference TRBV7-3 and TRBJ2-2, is GAGVSQTPSNKVTEKGKYVELRCDPISGHTALYWYRQSLGQGPEFLIYFQGTGAADDSGLPNDRFFAVRPEGSVSTLKIQRTERGDSAVYLCASSSSGTGGSEGSNTGELFFGEGSRLTVL.

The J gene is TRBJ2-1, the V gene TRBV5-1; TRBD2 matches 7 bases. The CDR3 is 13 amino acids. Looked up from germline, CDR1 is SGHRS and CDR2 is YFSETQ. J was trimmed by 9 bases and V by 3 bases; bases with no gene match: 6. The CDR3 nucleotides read TGCGCCAGCAGCTCGGGGGGAGAGGGTGAGCAGTTCTTC. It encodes CASSSGGEGEQFF.

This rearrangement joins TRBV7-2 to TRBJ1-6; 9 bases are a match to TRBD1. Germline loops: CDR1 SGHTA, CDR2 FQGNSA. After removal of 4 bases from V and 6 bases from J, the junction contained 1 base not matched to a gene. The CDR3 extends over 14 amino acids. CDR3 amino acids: CASSSGQGNSPLHF. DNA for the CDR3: TGTGCCAGCAGCTCGGGACAGGGTAATTCACCCCTCCACTTT.

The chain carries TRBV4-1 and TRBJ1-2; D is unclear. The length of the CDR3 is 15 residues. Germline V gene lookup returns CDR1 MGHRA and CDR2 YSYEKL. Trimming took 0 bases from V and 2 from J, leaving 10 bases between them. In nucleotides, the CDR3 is TGCGCCAGCAGCCAAGAGGGAGGAGTAAACTATGGCTACACCTTC. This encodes CASSQEGGVNYGYTF.

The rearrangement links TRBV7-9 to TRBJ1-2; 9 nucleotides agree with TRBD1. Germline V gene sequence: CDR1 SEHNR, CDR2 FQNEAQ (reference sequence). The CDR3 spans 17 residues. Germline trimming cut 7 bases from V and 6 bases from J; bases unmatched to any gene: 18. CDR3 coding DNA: TGTGCCAGCATTCAGGGGACAGGGATTGGCTCGCCTAATGGCTACACCTTC. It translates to CASIQGTGIGSPNGYTF.

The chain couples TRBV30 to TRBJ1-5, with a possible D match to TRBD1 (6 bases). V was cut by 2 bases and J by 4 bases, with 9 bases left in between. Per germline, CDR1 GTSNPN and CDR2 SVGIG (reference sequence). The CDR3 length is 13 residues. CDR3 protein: CAWSSRGNQPQHF. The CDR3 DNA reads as TGTGCCTGGAGTTCCAGGGGAAATCAGCCCCAGCATTTT.

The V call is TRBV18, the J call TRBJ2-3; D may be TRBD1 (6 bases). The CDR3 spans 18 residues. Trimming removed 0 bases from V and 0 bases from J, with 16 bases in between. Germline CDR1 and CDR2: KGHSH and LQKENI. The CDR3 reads CASSPPVAGQSSTDTQYF. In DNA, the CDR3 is TGTGCCAGCTCACCACCGGTAGCCGGACAGTCTAGCACAGATACGCAGTATTTT.

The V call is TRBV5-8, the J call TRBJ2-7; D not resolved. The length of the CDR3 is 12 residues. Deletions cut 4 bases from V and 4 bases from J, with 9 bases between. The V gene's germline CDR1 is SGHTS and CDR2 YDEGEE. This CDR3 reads CASSPKLYEQYF. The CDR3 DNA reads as TGTGCCAGCAGCCCTAAGTTATACGAGCAGTACTTC.

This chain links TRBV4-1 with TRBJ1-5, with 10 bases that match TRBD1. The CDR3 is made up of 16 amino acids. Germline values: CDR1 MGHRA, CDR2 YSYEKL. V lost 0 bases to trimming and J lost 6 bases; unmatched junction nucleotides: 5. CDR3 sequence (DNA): TGCGCCAGCAGCCAAGAATGGGACAGGGGCCCTCAGCCCCAGCATTTT. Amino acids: CASSQEWDRGPQPQHF.

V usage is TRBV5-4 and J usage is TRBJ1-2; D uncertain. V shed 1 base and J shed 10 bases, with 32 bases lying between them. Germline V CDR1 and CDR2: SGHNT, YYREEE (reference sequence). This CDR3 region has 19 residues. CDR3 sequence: CASSLKYGEGTASSSDYTF. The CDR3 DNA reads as TGTGCCAGCAGCTTGAAGTATGGAGAGGGAACAGCGTCCTCTAGTGACTACACCTTC. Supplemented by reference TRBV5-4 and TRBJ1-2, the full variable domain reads ETGVTQSPTHLIKTRGQQVTLRCSSQSGHNTVSWYQQALGQGPQFIFQYYREEENGRGNFPPRFSGLQFPNYSSELNVNALELDDSALYLCASSLKYGEGTASSSDYTFGSGTRLTVV.

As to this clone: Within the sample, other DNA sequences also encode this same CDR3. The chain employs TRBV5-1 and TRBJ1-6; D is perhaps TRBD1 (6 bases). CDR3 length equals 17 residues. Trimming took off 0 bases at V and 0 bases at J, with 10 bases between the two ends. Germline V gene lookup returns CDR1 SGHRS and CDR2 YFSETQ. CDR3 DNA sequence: TGCGCCAGCAGCTTGGATACAGGGAGCTCCTATAATTCACCCCTCCACTTT. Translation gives CASSLDTGSSYNSPLHF.

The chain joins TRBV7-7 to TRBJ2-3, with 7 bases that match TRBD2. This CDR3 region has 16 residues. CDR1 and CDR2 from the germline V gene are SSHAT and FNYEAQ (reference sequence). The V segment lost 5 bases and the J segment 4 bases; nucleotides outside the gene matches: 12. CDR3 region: CASSQKTSLDSDTQYF. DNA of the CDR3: TGTGCCAGCAGCCAAAAGACTAGCTTAGATTCAGATACGCAGTATTTT.

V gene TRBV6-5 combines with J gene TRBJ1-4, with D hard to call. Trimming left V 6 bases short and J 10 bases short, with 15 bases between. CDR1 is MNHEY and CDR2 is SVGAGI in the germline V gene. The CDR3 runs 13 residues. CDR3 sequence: CASSPIEGGKLFF. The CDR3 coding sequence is TGTGCCAGCAGCCCGATTGAGGGTGGAAAACTGTTTTTT.

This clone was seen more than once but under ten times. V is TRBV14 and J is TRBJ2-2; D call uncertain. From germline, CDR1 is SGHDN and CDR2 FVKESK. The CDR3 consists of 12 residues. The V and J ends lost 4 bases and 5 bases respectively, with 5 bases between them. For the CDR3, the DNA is TGTGCCAGCAGCCTAGTGACCGGGGAGCTGTTTTTT. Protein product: CASSLVTGELFF.

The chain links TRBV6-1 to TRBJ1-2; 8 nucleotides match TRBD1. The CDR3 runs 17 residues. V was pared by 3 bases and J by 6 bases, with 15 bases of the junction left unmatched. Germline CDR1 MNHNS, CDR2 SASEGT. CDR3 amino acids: CASSDPVRGPSENGYTF. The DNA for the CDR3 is TGTGCCAGCAGTGATCCCGTCAGGGGGCCTAGCGAGAATGGCTACACCTTC.

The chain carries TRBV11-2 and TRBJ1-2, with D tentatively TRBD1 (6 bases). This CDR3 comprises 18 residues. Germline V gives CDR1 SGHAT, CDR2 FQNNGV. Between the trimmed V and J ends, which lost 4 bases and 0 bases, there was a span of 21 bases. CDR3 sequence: CASSSLRVRDTSNYGYTF. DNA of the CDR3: TGTGCCAGCAGCTCGCTCCGGGTCCGGGACACCTCTAACTATGGCTACACCTTC.

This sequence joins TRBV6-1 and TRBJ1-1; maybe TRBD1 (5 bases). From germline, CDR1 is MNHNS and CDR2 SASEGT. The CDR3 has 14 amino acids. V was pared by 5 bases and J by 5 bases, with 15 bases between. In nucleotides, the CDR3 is TGTGCCAGCAGTTCCCGTGGTGGGGGGACTGAAGCTTTCTTT. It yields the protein CASSSRGGGTEAFF.

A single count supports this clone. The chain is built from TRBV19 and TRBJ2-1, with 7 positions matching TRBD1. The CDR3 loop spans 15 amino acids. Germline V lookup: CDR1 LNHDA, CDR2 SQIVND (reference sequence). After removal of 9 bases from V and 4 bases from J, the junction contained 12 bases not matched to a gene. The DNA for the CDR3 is TGTGCCAGGTATTTTGGGACAGCTATTTACAATGAGCAGTTCTTC. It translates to CARYFGTAIYNEQFF.

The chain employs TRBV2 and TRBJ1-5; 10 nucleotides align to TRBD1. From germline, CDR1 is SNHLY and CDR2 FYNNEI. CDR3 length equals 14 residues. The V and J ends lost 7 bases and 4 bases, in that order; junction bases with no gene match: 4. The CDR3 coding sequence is TGTGCCAGCATACCGGACAGGGGGAATCAGCCCCAGCATTTT. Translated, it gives CASIPDRGNQPQHF.